This TCR beta chain was recorded in a study of regulatory T cells in long-lasting Graves disease. Study outcomes and limitations: Persistent Graves' patients showed less TCR diversity than newly diagnosed ones. Persistent disease preferred TRBV28, TRBJ1-2 and TRBJ2-5; new disease, TRBV20-1 and TRBJ2-1.

There are many counts of this clonotype. Its matching antigen is unknown. J gave up 6 bases and V 1 base, and 6 bases lay outside the gene matches. CDR1 and CDR2 from the germline V gene are SGHTA and FQGNSA. The CDR3 totals 16 residues. Time point defined: newly diagnosed GD, antithyroid drugs for less than 3 months. PBMCs were the source of the RNA used for TCR sequencing. Libraries of TCR beta came from iRepertoire HTBI primers plus Arm-PCR of CDR3 regions. TCRdb called the multiplex PCR reads again in MiXCR, with one record for every CDR3 protein. Altogether 350,000 to 450,000 distinct CDR3 sequences are present, over 15% being singletons, with the ten largest covering approximately 30%. The sample was also linked to a second study, of T cells in Graves' hyperthyroidism and ophthalmopathy. From that report: Researchers barred patients who had uncontrolled infection, other autoimmune disease, pregnancy or lactation.

This TCR derives from a man aged 40-49 years with Graves disease. The material sequenced was peripheral blood mononuclear cells (PBMCs), taken at new diagnosis, from a patient treated with antithyroid drugs. V is TRBV7-2 and J is TRBJ2-1; 10 bases align to TRBD1. The CDR3 loop is CASSLGGTGVFNEQFF. CDR3 DNA sequence: TGTGCCAGCAGCTTAGGGGGGACAGGGGTATTCAATGAGCAGTTCTTC.